These 21 T cell receptor beta chains were sequenced from one sample in a study of read filtering for tumor transcriptome and immune sequencing. This library used around 400 ng RNA and molecular barcoded adaptors spanning alpha/delta and beta/gamma chains. TCRdb fed the reads into MiXCR, producing one record per CDR3 protein. Found here are more than 70,000 distinct CDR3 sequences, roughly 21% of them singletons; the top ten hold roughly 10%. Sequencing input: a population of CD138-negative cells sorted from bone marrow. The receptors were gathered from a donor aged 40 or over with multiple myeloma.

This clonotype has ten or more counts. The chain carries TRBV7-9 and TRBJ2-1; a weak D match, TRBD1 (6 bases). Trimming shortened V by 10 bases and J by 0 bases, and 13 bases separated the two germline ends. The germline V gene has CDR1 SEHNR and CDR2 FQNEAQ (reference sequence). This CDR3 has 14 residues. The CDR3 loop is CAIPGESSYNEQFF. The CDR3 DNA follows: TGTGCCATCCCAGGGGAGAGCTCCTACAATGAGCAGTTCTTC.

This clonotype has at least ten counts. This chain uses TRBV2 with TRBJ1-1, with D tentatively TRBD1 (5 bases). Germline loops: CDR1 SNHLY, CDR2 FYNNEI. The CDR3 is 14 residues long. V was shortened by 7 bases and J by 4 bases, with 16 bases between the two germline ends. The CDR3, as DNA: TGTGCCAGCACCCAGGACACCAGAGGCACTGAAGCTTTCTTT. Amino acid sequence: CASTQDTRGTEAFF.

A word on this clonotype: In this CDR3 the conserved last residue, phenylalanine or tryptophan, is missing, so a read error is likely. The V and J genes are TRBV7-9 and TRBJ2-5; D is perhaps TRBD1 (6 bases). Trimming left V 6 bases short and J 5 bases short, with 13 bases between. CDR3 length: 13 amino acids. Germline V gives CDR1 SEHNR, CDR2 FQNEAQ (reference sequence). In nucleotides, the CDR3 is TGTGCCAGCAGTTCTACAGGGCTGGAGACCCAGTACCTC. This translates into CASSSTGLETQYL.

This clonotype occurred many times. The J gene is TRBJ2-2, the V gene TRBV30; D is perhaps TRBD1 (6 bases). The CDR3 contains 13 residues. The V and J ends lost 3 bases and 5 bases respectively, with 10 bases between them. Germline V gene lookup returns CDR1 GTSNPN and CDR2 SVGIG (reference sequence). CDR3 protein: CAWRQGLTGELFF. Here the CDR3 DNA reads TGTGCCTGGAGACAGGGTTTGACCGGGGAGCTGTTTTTT.

This clonotype was counted ten times or more. The chain links TRBV5-1 to TRBJ1-1; 8 positions agree with TRBD1. V was clipped by 0 bases and J by 5 bases; unmatched bases: 9. The CDR3 spans 16 residues. The germline V gene encodes CDR1 SGHRS and CDR2 YFSETQ. CDR3 residues: CASSLVGTGGGTEAFF. The CDR3 nucleotides are TGCGCCAGCAGCTTGGTGGGAACAGGGGGAGGGACTGAAGCTTTCTTT.

This clonotype has ten or more counts. This chain links TRBV20-1 with TRBJ1-4; 9 bases match TRBD1. Trimming removed 5 bases from V and 8 bases from J; junction bases left unmatched: 9. The CDR3 has 14 amino acids. The germline CDR1 and CDR2 sequences are DFQATT and SNEGSKA (reference sequence). The CDR3 sequence is CSAAGTGLGEKLFF. The CDR3 DNA sequence: TGCAGTGCTGCCGGGACAGGGCTTGGGGAAAAACTGTTTTTT.

This clonotype was seen repeatedly, ten times or more. CDR3 nucleotides: TGTGCCAGCACTAACGAATGGCCTTCCTACGAGCAGTACTTC. Its protein is CASTNEWPSYEQYF. The chain links TRBV28 to TRBJ2-7; D is unclear. Germline CDR1 is MDHEN and CDR2 is SYDVKM. V lost 7 bases to trimming and J lost 1 base, with 14 bases between them. The CDR3 runs 14 residues.

This clonotype was observed at least ten times. The chain carries TRBV28 and TRBJ2-1, with D perhaps TRBD2 (6 bases). Trimming shortened V by 6 bases and J by 8 bases, and 11 bases separated the two germline ends. The germline CDR1 and CDR2 sequences are MDHEN and SYDVKM. The CDR3 contains 12 residues. The CDR3 nucleotides read TGTGCCAGCAGGCGGGGTATCTATGAGCAGTTCTTC. As protein: CASRRGIYEQFF.

On this clonotype itself: Since no conserved phenylalanine or tryptophan closes the CDR3, a read error is the likely cause. Because the CDR3's place on the DNA is in doubt, the DNA is left out and the CDR3 is given as listed by TCRdb. The chain is built from TRBV19 and TRBJ2-3; TRBD1 reflects the table's D call only, with no check against the DNA. Germline V gene sequence: CDR1 LNHDA, CDR2 SQIVND (reference sequence). The CDR3 has 14 amino acids, counting both end residues. The CDR3 spells CASKTGPSTDTQYL.

For this clonotype: With a much larger clone just one base away, this may be a read error. The J gene is TRBJ1-1, the V gene TRBV2; the match to TRBD1 covers 9 bases. Per the germline V gene, CDR1 is SNHLY and CDR2 is FYNNEI. This CDR3 is built from 13 residues. The CDR3 nucleotides are TGTGCCAGCAGTGACTACAGGGGGCGGAAGGCTCTCTTT. Amino acid sequence: CASSDYRGRKALF.

This clonotype was picked up many times. The chain couples TRBV5-1 to TRBJ1-5; weak D call: TRBD1 (6 bases). Trimming removed 2 bases at V and 3 bases at J, with 12 bases between. From germline, CDR1 is SGHRS and CDR2 YFSETQ. CDR3 length: 15 amino acids. The DNA for the CDR3 is TGCGCCAGCAGCTTAGGAGGACAGTTCAATCAGCCCCAGCATTTT. Translated, it gives CASSLGGQFNQPQHF. Full variable domain (outside the CDR3, taken from reference TRBV5-1 and TRBJ1-5): KAGVTQTPRYLIKTRGQQVTLSCSPISGHRSVSWYQQTPGQGLQFLFEYFSETQRNKGNFPGRFSGRQFSNSRSEMNVSTLELGDSALYLCASSLGGQFNQPQHFGDGTRLSIL.

This clonotype was observed a handful of times. The chain joins TRBV2 to TRBJ2-4; TRBD1 aligns across 8 bases. The CDR3 consists of 15 residues. CDR1 SNHLY and CDR2 FYNNEI come from the germline V gene. V lost 8 bases, J lost 2 bases, and 8 bases stayed unmatched. The CDR3 DNA reads TGTGCCAGCCTCCGGACAGGGAGGACCAAAAACATTCAGTACTTC. This encodes CASLRTGRTKNIQYF.

This clonotype was observed at least ten times. The chain recombines TRBV6-5 with TRBJ2-7, with D perhaps being TRBD1 or TRBD2 (5 bases each). The CDR3 loop spans 14 amino acids. V dropped 0 bases and J dropped 5 bases, with 11 bases sitting between them. CDR1 is MNHEY, CDR2 SVGAGI, per germline. The DNA for the CDR3 is TGTGCCAGCAGTTACTCAAACGGGGCTCACGAGCAGTACTTC. Translated: CASSYSNGAHEQYF.

This rearrangement joins TRBV2 to TRBJ2-5; D is uncertain. CDR1 SNHLY and CDR2 FYNNEI come from the germline V gene. The CDR3 extends over 16 amino acids. The V end was cut by 1 base, the J end by 1 base, with 13 bases between. CDR3 sequence: CASSEDLGRTQETQYF. The DNA for the CDR3 is TGTGCCAGCAGTGAAGATTTAGGCAGGACCCAAGAGACCCAGTACTTC.

This clonotype was counted ten times or more. The rearrangement links TRBV3-1 to TRBJ2-1; possible D gene TRBD2, 6 bases. The CDR3 contains 14 residues. Germline CDR1 reads LGHDT; CDR2 reads YNNKEL (reference sequence). V shed 0 bases and J shed 9 bases, with 12 bases lying between them. The chain's CDR3 is CASSQEGLFGEQFF. CDR3 in DNA: TGTGCCAGCAGCCAAGAGGGACTCTTCGGTGAGCAGTTCTTC.

This clonotype was seen many times. The rearrangement joins TRBV6-5 to TRBJ2-3; D unresolved. The V and J ends lost 2 bases and 3 bases respectively, with 9 bases between them. This CDR3 region has 14 residues. CDR1 is MNHEY, CDR2 SVGAGI, per germline. The CDR3 protein is CASSYNSRTDTQYF. Here the CDR3 DNA reads TGTGCCAGCAGTTACAACTCCCGTACAGATACGCAGTATTTT.

This clonotype was detected many times. One junction end disagrees with the germline gene, perhaps due to a read error. This sequence joins TRBV19 and TRBJ2-2; tentative D call: TRBD1 (6 bases). Per germline, CDR1 LNHDA and CDR2 SQIVND (reference sequence). This CDR3 contains 11 residues. Written as DNA, the CDR3 is TGCGCCAGCAGGGGCACCGGGGAGCTGTTTTTT. It is translated as CASRGTGELFF.

In this sample, this clonotype turned up many times. The chain employs TRBV5-4 and TRBJ2-5, with TRBD2 as a possible D gene (7 bases). V was pared by 4 bases and J by 5 bases, with 15 bases between. This CDR3 comprises 14 residues. Germline-derived CDR1 and CDR2 are SGHNT and YYREEE (reference sequence). CDR3 in amino acids: CASSRRGGPETQYF. The CDR3 DNA reads as TGTGCCAGCAGCAGAAGGGGGGGCCCCGAGACCCAGTACTTC. Based on the CDR3 plus reference TRBV5-4 and TRBJ2-5, the full variable domain is ETGVTQSPTHLIKTRGQQVTLRCSSQSGHNTVSWYQQALGQGPQFIFQYYREEENGRGNFPPRFSGLQFPNYSSELNVNALELDDSALYLCASSRRGGPETQYFGPGTRLLVL.

V and J are TRBV21-1 and TRBJ2-5; the table's D call TRBD2 went unverified against the DNA. TRBV21-1 is a pseudogene. The CDR3 spans 16 residues. The CDR3: CASSKERQREKETQYF. CDR3 bases: TGTGCCAGCAGCAAAGAACGGCAGCGGGAAAAAGAGACCCAGTACTTC.

About this clonotype: This clone may be a read error of a much larger clone one base away. CDR3 sequence (DNA): TGTTCCAGCAGTTTAATGAGGGGTGTTAGGGATACGCAGTATTTT. Encoded protein: CSSSLMRGVRDTQYF. V gene TRBV28 combines with J gene TRBJ2-3, with D perhaps being TRBD1 or TRBD2 (5 bases each). Germline lookup yields CDR1 MDHEN and CDR2 SYDVKM. This CDR3 comprises 15 residues.

The CDR3, as DNA: TGTGCCAGCAGCCGGGACTTGGAGACCCAGTACTTC. It translates to CASSRDLETQYF. The genes are TRBV7-2 and TRBJ2-5; D may be TRBD2 (6 bases). V lost 5 bases and J 5 bases, leaving 9 bases between the germline ends. This CDR3 contains 12 residues. Per germline, CDR1 SGHTA and CDR2 FQGNSA.